Listed below are T cell receptor beta chains from one sample, sequenced in a study. Each CDR3 protein gets one entry after TCRdb re-called the RT-PCR reads with MiXCR. Found here are fewer than 800,000 distinct CDR3 sequences, approximately 14% of them singletons; the top ten hold about 3.9%. Sequencing was performed on memory CD4+ T cells from blood. The receptors here all came from a female donor in good health, serving as a healthy control. Both conserved end residues are part of each CDR3. The order of the fields is J gene, D gene, clone size, V gene, CDR3 protein, CDR3 DNA. The D gene is left open where the match is weak. Part of the rows lack a size; the others show once, few, many or a class for expanded clones.

TRBJ2-7 - - TRBV12-3/TRBV12-4 CASSLSENSYEQYF TGTGCCAGCAGTTTGTCCGAAAATTCCTACGAGCAGTACTTC
TRBJ2-5 - many TRBV10-3 CAIRDGTAGETQYF TGTGCCATCAGAGATGGGACCGCCGGGGAGACCCAGTACTTC
TRBJ2-4 TRBD2 many TRBV12-3/TRBV12-4 CASSFGPSSGDKNIQYF TGTGCCAGCAGTTTCGGACCCTCTAGCGGTGACAAAAACATTCAGTACTTC
TRBJ1-2 - few TRBV5-1 CASSKTDDNPRGYGYTF TGCGCCAGCAGCAAGACGGACGATAACCCGAGGGGTTATGGCTACACCTTC
TRBJ1-3 - - TRBV30 CACSRRELGNTIYF TGTGCCTGTTCGCGTCGGGAGCTTGGAAACACCATATATTTT
TRBJ1-2 - few TRBV4-3 CASSQAVAYGYTF TGCGCCAGCAGCCAAGCTGTGGCCTATGGCTACACCTTC
TRBJ1-5 - - TRBV28 CASLPGTRNQPQHF TGTGCCAGCCTTCCGGGGACACGCAATCAGCCCCAGCATTTT
TRBJ2-7 - - TRBV7-8 CASSLRTALVFYEQYF TGTGCCAGCAGCTTGCGGACAGCTCTAGTTTTCTACGAGCAGTACTTC
TRBJ2-7 TRBD1 few TRBV28 CASSPGGQGAFYEQYF TGTGCCAGCAGCCCTGGAGGGCAGGGGGCATTTTACGAGCAGTACTTC
TRBJ2-5 - few TRBV27 CASRGRVGRETQYF TGTGCCAGCAGAGGTAGGGTCGGGCGAGAGACCCAGTACTTC
TRBJ2-1 TRBD2 few TRBV7-6 CASTLGAGVESLYNEQFF TGTGCCAGCACCCTAGGGGCGGGAGTAGAGTCTCTATACAATGAGCAGTTCTTC
TRBJ2-5 TRBD1 - TRBV5-1 CASSQRQGASETQYF TGCGCCAGCAGCCAACGCCAGGGGGCTTCGGAGACCCAGTACTTC
TRBJ2-2 TRBD2 - TRBV5-1 CASRREGNTGELFF TGCGCCAGCAGAAGGGAGGGGAACACCGGGGAGCTGTTTTTT
TRBJ1-1 TRBD1 many TRBV12-3/TRBV12-4 CASSPRTGARTEAFF TGTGCCAGCAGTCCCAGGACAGGGGCAAGGACTGAAGCTTTCTTT
TRBJ2-5 TRBD2 few TRBV7-8 CASGSPAGVVETQYF TGTGCCAGCGGAAGCCCTGCGGGAGTGGTCGAGACCCAGTACTTC
TRBJ1-2 TRBD1 many TRBV18 CASSQNRGSNYGYTF TGTGCCAGCTCCCAAAACAGGGGGTCTAACTATGGCTACACCTTC